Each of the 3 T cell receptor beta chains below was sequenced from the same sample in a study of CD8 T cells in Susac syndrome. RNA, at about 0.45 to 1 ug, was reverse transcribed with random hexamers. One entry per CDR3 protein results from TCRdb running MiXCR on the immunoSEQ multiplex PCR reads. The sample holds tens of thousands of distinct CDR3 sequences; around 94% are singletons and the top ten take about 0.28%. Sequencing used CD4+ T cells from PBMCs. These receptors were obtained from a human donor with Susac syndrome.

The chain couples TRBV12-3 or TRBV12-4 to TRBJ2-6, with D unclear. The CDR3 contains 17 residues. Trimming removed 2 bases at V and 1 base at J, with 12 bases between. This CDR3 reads CASSLYQAGSGANVLTF. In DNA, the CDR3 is TGTGCCAGCAGTTTATACCAGGCCGGGTCTGGGGCCAACGTCCTGACTTTC.

DNA for the CDR3: TGTGCCAGCAGCCCCCTCGGGTTCGGAGAGACCCAGTACTTC. This codes for CASSPLGFGETQYF. The J gene is TRBJ2-5, the V gene TRBV12-3 or TRBV12-4; D unresolved. CDR3 length: 14 residues. V was trimmed by 6 bases and J by 4 bases, leaving 15 bases between them.

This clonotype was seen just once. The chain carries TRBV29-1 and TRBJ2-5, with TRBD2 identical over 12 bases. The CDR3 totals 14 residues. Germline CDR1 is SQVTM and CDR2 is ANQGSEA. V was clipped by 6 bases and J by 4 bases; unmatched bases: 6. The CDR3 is CSVTSGGRRETQYF. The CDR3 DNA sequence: TGCAGCGTGACTAGCGGGGGAAGGCGAGAGACCCAGTACTTC.